This T cell receptor beta chain was found in a study of cytomegalovirus exposure and HLA in healthy donors. Study results and caveats: TCR association rates varied by HLA locus in a later analysis, with DRB1 highest and HLA-C lowest.

CDR3 length: 15 residues. The V end lost 2 bases, the J end lost 0 bases, and 10 bases lay between the germline ends. Germline-derived CDR1 and CDR2 are SGHTA and FQGNSA. Primers: 60 Vbeta forward and 13 Jbeta reverse. The table came from immunoSEQ multiplex PCR; TCRdb's copy has only in-frame clones and leaves some out. The sample consists of around 150,000 clones, 82% of them appearing once. Concerning this clone itself: Its antigen is not known.

The sample was PBMCs. The chain uses TRBV7-2 and TRBJ2-5; tentatively, D is TRBD2 (5 bases). The source of this sequence is a male donor in good health and CMV-seronegative. CDR3 sequence reads: CASSLTGSNQETQYF. CDR3 in DNA: TGTGCCAGCAGCTTAACGGGGAGCAACCAAGAGACCCAGTACTTC.